These 9 T cell receptor beta chains were all obtained from the same sample, sequenced in a study of TIL therapy for anti-PD-1-resistant metastatic lung cancer. This was the immunoSEQ v3 assay. The table came from immunoSEQ multiplex PCR; TCRdb's copy has only in-frame clones and leaves some out. The table has about 50,000 clones, about two thirds seen once. The sample's time point: pre-treatment sample, taken before nivolumab and TIL therapy. The tumor samples were excised metastases, mostly pleural nodules or supraclavicular lymph nodes. Sequenced material: tumor tissue, taken at baseline. These receptors were collected from a person aged 25-85 years with non-small cell lung cancer.

This clone has only a few counts. The V call is TRBV29-1, the J call TRBJ2-7; D gene ambiguous. V dropped 6 bases and J dropped 0 bases, with 9 bases sitting between them. Germline V lookup: CDR1 SQVTM, CDR2 ANQGSEA. This CDR3 is 12 amino acids long. This CDR3 reads CSVTSSSYEQYF. Here the CDR3 DNA reads TGCAGCGTGACCTCAAGCTCCTACGAGCAGTACTTC.

This sequence joins TRBV21-1 and TRBJ1-5; the table names TRBD1, a call not compared with the DNA. TRBV21-1 has pseudogene status. The CDR3 contains 18 residues. Here the CDR3 DNA reads TGTGCCAGCAGCGCGATCGGCAGGGGGGAACCTAGCAATCAGCCCCAGCATTTT. Its translation: CASSAIGRGEPSNQPQHF.

The V gene is TRBV5-4, the J gene TRBJ2-2; D unclear. The V and J ends lost 3 bases and 7 bases respectively, with 10 bases between them. The CDR3 covers 13 residues. CDR1 SGHNT and CDR2 YYREEE come from the germline V gene (reference sequence). The CDR3 protein is CASSSVGGGELFF. Here the CDR3 DNA reads TGTGCCAGCAGCTCGGTGGGCGGCGGGGAGCTGTTTTTT.

The CDR3 bases are TGTGCCAGCAGTCCGGGCGGACAGGGGGGTGGTGAAGCTTTCTTT. It specifies CASSPGGQGGGEAFF. The chain combines TRBV2 with TRBJ1-1; 10 bases map to TRBD1. Germline assignment: CDR1 SNHLY and CDR2 FYNNEI. After removal of 5 bases from V and 7 bases from J, the junction contained 10 bases not matched to a gene. The CDR3 runs 15 residues.

CDR3 sequence reads: CASLRGREQYF. CDR3 sequence (DNA): TGTGCCAGCTTAAGAGGGCGCGAGCAGTACTTC. V usage is TRBV2 and J usage is TRBJ2-7; a weak D match, TRBD2 (5 bases). The V and J ends lost 8 bases and 6 bases respectively, with 11 bases between them. The CDR3 is made up of 11 amino acids. The germline gives CDR1 SNHLY, CDR2 FYNNEI.

The table lists this clone with a few counts. V is TRBV2 and J is TRBJ1-5; D might be TRBD1 (5 bases). Germline V CDR1 and CDR2: SNHLY, FYNNEI. CDR3 size: 15 residues. The germline V and J ends were trimmed by 6 bases and 0 bases, with 12 bases remaining between them. The CDR3 here is CASSVEGYSNQPQHF. DNA for the CDR3: TGTGCCAGCAGCGTAGAGGGGTATAGCAATCAGCCCCAGCATTTT.

The rearrangement joins TRBV28 to TRBJ1-2; 7 bases fit TRBD1. The germline V gene has CDR1 MDHEN and CDR2 SYDVKM. The trim removed 8 bases at V and 4 bases at J, leaving 10 bases unmatched. The CDR3 spans 14 residues. DNA for the CDR3: TGTGCCAGCCTATCGGACAGGCGATCCTATGGCTACACCTTC. Protein: CASLSDRRSYGYTF.

The sample holds a few counts of this clone. The chain recombines TRBV7-9 with TRBJ2-5; the D is unclear. The V gene lost 1 base and the J gene lost 0 bases, with 6 bases spanning the gap. This CDR3 has 14 residues. Germline V CDR1 and CDR2: SEHNR, FQNEAQ (reference sequence). The DNA for the CDR3 is TGTGCCAGCAGCTTAGACAGAAACCAAGAGACCCAGTACTTC. Encoded protein: CASSLDRNQETQYF.

The rearrangement links TRBV5-1 to TRBJ1-4; D gene unclear. V was clipped by 0 bases and J by 3 bases, with 9 bases between them. The CDR3 spans 15 residues. Germline CDR1 reads SGHRS; CDR2 reads YFSETQ. The CDR3 DNA follows: TGCGCCAGCAGCTTGGACTACAGAGCTAATGAAAAACTGTTTTTT. Amino acids: CASSLDYRANEKLFF. The entire variable domain, with the rest obtained from reference TRBV5-1 and TRBJ1-4, is as follows: KAGVTQTPRYLIKTRGQQVTLSCSPISGHRSVSWYQQTPGQGLQFLFEYFSETQRNKGNFPGRFSGRQFSNSRSEMNVSTLELGDSALYLCASSLDYRANEKLFFGSGTQLSVL.